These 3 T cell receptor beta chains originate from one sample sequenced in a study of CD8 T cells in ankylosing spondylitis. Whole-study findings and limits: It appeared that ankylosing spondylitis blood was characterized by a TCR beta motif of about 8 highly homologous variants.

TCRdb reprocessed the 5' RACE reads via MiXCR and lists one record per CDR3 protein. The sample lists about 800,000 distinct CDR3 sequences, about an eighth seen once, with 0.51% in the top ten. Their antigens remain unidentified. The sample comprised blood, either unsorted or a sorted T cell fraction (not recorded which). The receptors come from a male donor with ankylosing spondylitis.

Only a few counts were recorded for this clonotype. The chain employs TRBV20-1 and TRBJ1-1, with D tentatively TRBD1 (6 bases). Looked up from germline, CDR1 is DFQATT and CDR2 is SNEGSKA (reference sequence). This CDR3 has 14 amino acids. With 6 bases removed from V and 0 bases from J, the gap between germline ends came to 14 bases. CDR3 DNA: TGCAGTGCCGCGGACAGCATAATGAACACTGAAGCTTTCTTT. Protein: CSAADSIMNTEAFF.

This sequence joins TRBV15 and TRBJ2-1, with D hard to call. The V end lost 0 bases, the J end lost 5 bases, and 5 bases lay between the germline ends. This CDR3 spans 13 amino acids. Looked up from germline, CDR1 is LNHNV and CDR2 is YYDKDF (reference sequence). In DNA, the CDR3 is TGTGCCACCAGCAGAGATTATGACAATGAGCAGTTCTTC. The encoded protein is CATSRDYDNEQFF.

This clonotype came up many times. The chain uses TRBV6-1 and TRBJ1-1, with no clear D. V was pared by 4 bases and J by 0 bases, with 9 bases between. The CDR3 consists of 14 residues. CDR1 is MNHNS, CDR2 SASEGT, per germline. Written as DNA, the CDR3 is TGTGCCAGCAGTGTTGCGATTCTGAACACTGAAGCTTTCTTT. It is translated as CASSVAILNTEAFF.